This T cell receptor beta chain was recovered during a study of cytomegalovirus exposure and HLA in healthy donors. CDR1 and CDR2 (germline): SGHKS, YYEKEE (reference sequence). The CDR3 length is 16 residues. The V gene end was trimmed by 6 bases and the J gene end by 8 bases; junction bases not matched to a gene: 17. Sequenced by immunoSEQ multiplex PCR; TCRdb stores in-frame clones only, minus some. The repertoire consists of 200,000 to 300,000 clones, with roughly nine tenths occurring once and the leading ten covering around 12%. The sample was PBMCs. This chain connects TRBV5-5 to TRBJ2-1; 7 bases line up with TRBD2. The sequence was collected from a man between 18 and 35 years old in good health and CMV-seropositive. The CDR3 sequence is CASTLLNQGLSDEQFF. CDR3 nucleotides: TGTGCCAGCACCTTACTCAATCAGGGACTAAGCGATGAGCAGTTCTTC.